This paragraph covers one T cell receptor (beta chain) sequence. The data were taken from a study of blood T cell repertoires in COVID-19. Only in-frame clones appear in the TCRdb table, and some are missing; sequencing was by immunoSEQ multiplex PCR. Of roughly 160,000 clones in the sample, about 87% were seen once. V was cut by 3 bases and J by 7 bases, with 12 bases left in between. In germline, CDR1 is DFQATT, CDR2 SNEGSKA (reference sequence). This CDR3 is 12 amino acids long. Source material: peripheral blood. This TCR came from a man aged 55 to 70 with acute or convalescent COVID-19. This sequence joins TRBV20-1 and TRBJ1-2; no clear D gene. The CDR3 DNA sequence: TGCAGTGCTAGTAGGAGGGCGAGTGGCTACACCTTC. This sequence encodes CSASRRASGYTF.